One TCR beta chain is described in this entry. The sample originates from a study of identical twins. Unmatched junction bases numbered 6, after V lost 6 bases and J lost 4 bases. The length of the CDR3 is 15 residues. A single record per CDR3 protein comes from TCRdb applying MiXCR to the 5' RACE reads. The sample contains hundreds of thousands of distinct CDR3 sequences, around 6% of which appear only once. Input material: naive T cells sorted from blood. The clonotype originates from a man in his late teens or twenties in good health. This chain links TRBV12-3 or TRBV12-4 with TRBJ2-5; TRBD2 matches at 12 bases. CDR3 sequence reads: CASRAGLAGRETQYF. The CDR3 region has the DNA TGTGCCAGCAGAGCAGGACTAGCGGGAAGAGAGACCCAGTACTTC.